These 32 T cell receptor beta chains were sequenced from one sample in a study of T cell changes during pregnancy in multiple sclerosis. The assay was immunoSEQ multiplex PCR, and TCRdb's table has in-frame clones only and misses some. Here the sample spans 88,000 or so clones, about 90% being singletons. Sequences were derived from peripheral blood, sampled before pregnancy. The source is a female donor with multiple sclerosis, enrolled in a pregnancy study.

This sequence joins TRBV28 and TRBJ2-5; 11 positions match TRBD2. Germline V lookup: CDR1 MDHEN, CDR2 SYDVKM. Losses at the gene ends were 5 bases for V and 4 bases for J; bases not matched to a gene: 6. This CDR3 contains 15 residues. CDR3 in amino acids: CASSRGGTSGETQYF. The CDR3 nucleotides read TGTGCCAGCAGTAGGGGGGGGACTAGCGGAGAGACCCAGTACTTC.

The chain recombines TRBV1 with TRBJ2-1; no check of the table's D call, TRBD2, against the DNA was made. TRBV1 counts as a pseudogene. CDR3 size: 18 residues. In DNA, the CDR3 is TGCACCAGCAGCCAATCCGGCCCTAATGGTGTCCGGGACAATGAGCAGTTCTTC. Translation gives CTSSQSGPNGVRDNEQFF.

The genes are TRBV30 and TRBJ2-2; 9 positions agree with TRBD1. The CDR3 is 14 residues long. The trim removed 7 bases at V and 1 base at J, leaving 4 bases unmatched. Looked up from germline, CDR1 is GTSNPN and CDR2 is SVGIG (reference sequence). CDR3 sequence (DNA): TGTGCCTACCCGGGACAGGGGAACACCGGGGAGCTGTTTTTT. Amino acids: CAYPGQGNTGELFF. Looking up the rest from reference TRBV30 and TRBJ2-2 gives the full variable domain: SQTIHQWPATLVQPVGSPLSLECTVEGTSNPNLYWYRQAAGRGLQLLFYSVGIGQISSEVPQNLSASRPQDRQFILSSKKLLLSDSGFYLCAYPGQGNTGELFFGEGSRLTVL.

The CDR3 loop reads CATTTHFGETQYF. Here the CDR3 DNA reads TGTGCCACCACCACTCATTTTGGAGAGACCCAGTACTTC. The rearrangement uses TRBV15 and TRBJ2-5; D gene unclear. V was shortened by 7 bases and J by 4 bases, with 13 bases between the two germline ends. Germline CDR1 LNHNV, CDR2 YYDKDF (reference sequence). CDR3 length equals 13 residues.

This clone was recorded once. The chain couples TRBV5-4 to TRBJ1-5; D uncertain. The ends were cut back, 3 bases at V and 0 bases at J, with 10 bases in the middle. There are 15 residues in the CDR3. Germline CDR1 is SGHNT and CDR2 is YYREEE (reference sequence). The CDR3 bases are TGTGCCAGCAGCTCGGGCGGGGATAGCAATCAGCCCCAGCATTTT. Protein sequence: CASSSGGDSNQPQHF.

V gene TRBV7-9 combines with J gene TRBJ2-7, with TRBD1 matching 9 bases. CDR3 length equals 16 residues. The V and J ends lost 5 bases and 2 bases, in that order; junction bases with no gene match: 10. Per the germline V gene, CDR1 is SEHNR and CDR2 is FQNEAQ (reference sequence). The CDR3 sequence: CASSRFGQGTTYEQYF. The CDR3 DNA is TGTGCCAGCAGCCGCTTCGGACAGGGGACTACCTACGAGCAGTACTTC.

This sequence joins TRBV19 and TRBJ1-5; 7 positions agree with TRBD1. V lost 3 bases and J lost 4; bases outside the gene matches: 3. The CDR3 contains 14 residues. Germline loops: CDR1 LNHDA, CDR2 SQIVND (reference sequence). CDR3 in amino acids: CASSITGANQPQHF. Written as DNA, the CDR3 is TGTGCCAGTAGTATCACAGGGGCAAATCAGCCCCAGCATTTT. Filled out from reference TRBV19 and TRBJ1-5, the complete variable domain reads DGGITQSPKYLFRKEGQNVTLSCEQNLNHDAMYWYRQDPGQGLRLIYYSQIVNDFQKGDIAEGYSVSREKKESFPLTVTSAQKNPTAFYLCASSITGANQPQHFGDGTRLSIL.

V is TRBV30 and J is TRBJ2-2; weak D call: TRBD2 (6 bases). CDR3 length: 16 amino acids. V was shortened by 3 bases and J by 2 bases, with 16 bases between the two germline ends. Germline V gene sequence: CDR1 GTSNPN, CDR2 SVGIG (reference sequence). CDR3 loop: CAWSQQSGTNTGELFF. In nucleotides, the CDR3 is TGTGCCTGGAGCCAACAGTCCGGGACTAACACCGGGGAGCTGTTTTTT.

The chain is built from TRBV7-2 and TRBJ2-7, with 7 bases that match TRBD2. With V trimmed by 2 bases and J by 5 bases, 12 bases remained unmatched. This CDR3 comprises 16 residues. CDR1 SGHTA and CDR2 FQGNSA come from the germline V gene. As DNA, the CDR3 is TGTGCCAGCAGCTTAAATGTCGGGGTCGGGAGGCACGAGCAGTACTTC. Its translation: CASSLNVGVGRHEQYF.

CDR3 loop: CASSYGGRNSYEQYF. CDR3 nucleotide sequence: TGTGCCAGCAGTTATGGGGGCCGAAATTCCTACGAGCAGTACTTC. The V and J genes are TRBV27 and TRBJ2-7, with D tentatively TRBD1 (6 bases). In germline, CDR1 is MNHEY, CDR2 SMNVEV (reference sequence). Trimming took 4 bases from V and 1 from J, leaving 14 bases between them. The CDR3 sequence is 15 residues long.

This clone has just one count. The chain employs TRBV19 and TRBJ1-1; 7 bases are a match to TRBD1. This CDR3 spans 15 amino acids. The J segment lost 1 base and the V segment lost 5 bases, leaving 7 bases of the junction unmatched. Germline V CDR1 and CDR2: LNHDA, SQIVND (reference sequence). The CDR3 DNA is TGTGCCAGTAGTTCCTGGACAGGACCGAACACTGAAGCTTTCTTT. Translated: CASSSWTGPNTEAFF.

This chain connects TRBV5-4 to TRBJ2-7, with 11 bases aligning to TRBD1. The CDR3 is 15 amino acids. In germline, CDR1 is SGHNT, CDR2 YYREEE (reference sequence). V was clipped by 3 bases and J by 1 base; unmatched bases: 3. The CDR3 sequence is CASSSGQGASYEQYF. The CDR3 nucleotides read TGTGCCAGCAGCTCCGGACAGGGGGCTTCCTACGAGCAGTACTTC. The whole variable domain, filled in from reference TRBV5-4 and TRBJ2-7, reads ETGVTQSPTHLIKTRGQQVTLRCSSQSGHNTVSWYQQALGQGPQFIFQYYREEENGRGNFPPRFSGLQFPNYSSELNVNALELDDSALYLCASSSGQGASYEQYFGPGTRLTVT.

V and J are TRBV19 and TRBJ1-1, with 7 bases identical to TRBD1. The ends lost 6 bases at V and 5 bases at J; junction bases unmatched: 9. Germline CDR1 LNHDA, CDR2 SQIVND (reference sequence). This CDR3 is 14 amino acids long. The CDR3 reads CASSVQQGWTEAFF. CDR3 nucleotide sequence: TGTGCCAGTAGCGTTCAACAGGGGTGGACTGAAGCTTTCTTT.

The chain recombines TRBV27 with TRBJ2-5, with 7 bases fitting TRBD2. Per the germline V gene, CDR1 is MNHEY and CDR2 is SMNVEV (reference sequence). The CDR3 is 15 amino acids. J gave up 1 base and V 6 bases, and 8 bases lay outside the gene matches. The chain's CDR3 is CASRPQGGAQETQYF. As DNA, the CDR3 is TGTGCCAGCAGACCTCAGGGAGGGGCCCAAGAGACCCAGTACTTC.

This clone was seen once. This chain connects TRBV7-6 to TRBJ2-5; tentatively, D is TRBD1 (6 bases). This CDR3 is 15 amino acids long. Germline CDR1 SGHVS, CDR2 FNYEAQ. V was trimmed by 2 bases and J by 1 base, leaving 11 bases between them. The CDR3 nucleotides are TGTGCCAGCAGCTTACGAGTAGGGGGCCAAGAGACCCAGTACTTC. Translating it yields CASSLRVGGQETQYF.

V and J are TRBV6-1 and TRBJ2-7, with a possible D match to TRBD1 (6 bases). Trimming cost V 5 bases and J 7 bases, with 15 bases left between them. Germline V gene sequence: CDR1 MNHNS, CDR2 SASEGT. The CDR3 loop spans 13 amino acids. The CDR3 nucleotides are TGTGCCAGCAGTCGTGCCCCGAGGGGGGAGCAGTACTTC. Its protein is CASSRAPRGEQYF.

This chain connects TRBV21-1 to TRBJ1-5; the table's TRBD1 call for D was not verified on the DNA. TRBV21-1 is described as a pseudogene. The CDR3 is 23 amino acids. The CDR3 region is CASSKWDPGTGGPYPSINQPQHF. CDR3 nucleotide sequence: TGTGCCAGCAGCAAATGGGACCCCGGGACAGGAGGACCCTACCCTAGCATCAATCAGCCCCAGCATTTT.

This clone was detected once. DNA of the CDR3: TGTGCCAGCATGGTAGCCTTGAGCTCCTACAATGAGCAGTTCTTC. Residues: CASMVALSSYNEQFF. The V call is TRBV6-1, the J call TRBJ2-1; D unresolved. Trimming left V 7 bases short and J 0 bases short, with 13 bases between. The germline CDR1 and CDR2 sequences are MNHNS and SASEGT. This CDR3 comprises 15 residues.

The chain employs TRBV19 and TRBJ2-1; TRBD2 matches at 8 bases. V lost 9 bases, J lost 4 bases, and 11 bases stayed unmatched. CDR1 is LNHDA and CDR2 is SQIVND in the germline V gene (reference sequence). The CDR3 runs to 15 residues. CDR3 sequence: CASRPSSGGYNEQFF. DNA of the CDR3: TGTGCCAGCCGACCCTCATCGGGAGGGTACAATGAGCAGTTCTTC.

The chain joins TRBV6-1 to TRBJ2-3; TRBD2 matches 14 bases. This CDR3 is built from 18 residues. Looked up from germline, CDR1 is MNHNS and CDR2 is SASEGT. The junction had 6 bases not matched to a gene; V was cut back by 2 bases and J by 2 bases. CDR3 sequence (DNA): TGTGCCAGCAGTGAACGTAGACTAGCGGGAGGGTCCACAGATACGCAGTATTTT. It codes for CASSERRLAGGSTDTQYF.

This chain joins TRBV7-8 and TRBJ1-1, with D possibly matching TRBD1 (5 bases). The CDR3 length is 14 residues. CDR1 and CDR2 from the germline V gene are SGHVS and FQNEAQ. With 1 base removed from V and 6 bases from J, the gap between germline ends came to 12 bases. CDR3 in amino acids: CASSLGGRGAEAFF. CDR3 sequence (DNA): TGTGCCAGCAGCTTAGGTGGCCGGGGGGCTGAAGCTTTCTTT. The full variable domain, completed using reference TRBV7-8 and TRBJ1-1, is GAGVSQSPRYKVAKRGQDVALRCDPISGHVSLFWYQQALGQGPEFLTYFQNEAQLDKSGLPSDRFFAERPEGSVSTLKIQRTQQEDSAVYLCASSLGGRGAEAFFGQGTRLTVV.

This rearrangement joins TRBV28 to TRBJ2-7; TRBD1 is a possible D gene (5 bases). Germline loops: CDR1 MDHEN, CDR2 SYDVKM. CDR3 length equals 19 residues. Trimming took off 5 bases at V and 0 bases at J, with 26 bases between the two ends. The CDR3 sequence: CASSPDRAWTSPSSYEQYF. Here the CDR3 DNA reads TGTGCCAGCAGTCCCGACAGAGCTTGGACGAGCCCAAGCTCCTACGAGCAGTACTTC.

The rearrangement links TRBV4-3 to TRBJ2-3, with unresolved D. Trimming pared 4 bases from V and 0 bases from J, leaving 5 bases between. Germline V lookup: CDR1 LGHNA, CDR2 YSLEER. The CDR3 spans 13 residues. In nucleotides, the CDR3 is TGCGCCAGCAGCCTTCGTAGCACAGATACGCAGTATTTT. It encodes CASSLRSTDTQYF.

The chain couples TRBV5-4 to TRBJ1-1, with 7 nucleotides matching TRBD1. With 2 bases clipped from V and 4 bases from J, the junction kept 2 bases outside the gene matches. The CDR3 spans 13 residues. The germline V gene has CDR1 SGHNT and CDR2 YYREEE (reference sequence). The CDR3 coding sequence is TGTGCCAGCAGCTTCCCAGGGGGCACTGAAGCTTTCTTT. Translated: CASSFPGGTEAFF.

The rearrangement uses TRBV6-5 and TRBJ2-1, with 7 nucleotides matching TRBD2. The CDR3 contains 15 residues. V dropped 8 bases and J dropped 4; count of bases not matched to a gene: 11. Germline-derived CDR1 and CDR2 are MNHEY and SVGAGI. CDR3 nucleotide sequence: TGTGCCAGCGGAAGGAGCGGGACTCCTTACAATGAGCAGTTCTTC. It yields the protein CASGRSGTPYNEQFF.

The table lists this clone with a few counts. The V gene is TRBV5-6, the J gene TRBJ2-7; 7 bases map to TRBD1. CDR3 length: 14 amino acids. The germline CDR1 and CDR2 sequences are SGHDT and YYEEEE. With 2 bases clipped from V and 4 bases from J, the junction kept 6 bases outside the gene matches. Here the CDR3 reads CASSFTGTEYEQYF. The CDR3, as DNA: TGTGCCAGCAGCTTCACCGGGACAGAATACGAGCAGTACTTC.

The rearrangement links TRBV27 to TRBJ1-4, with a possible D match to TRBD1 (6 bases). The CDR3 length is 14 residues. Trimming removed 6 bases from V and 4 bases from J, with 12 bases in between. The germline CDR1 and CDR2 sequences are MNHEY and SMNVEV (reference sequence). CDR3 DNA sequence: TGTGCCAGCAGGGCGACAGGTAGTAATGAAAAACTGTTTTTT. Translating it yields CASRATGSNEKLFF.

This sequence joins TRBV7-8 and TRBJ2-5; 7 nucleotides match TRBD1. V dropped 5 bases and J dropped 13; count of bases not matched to a gene: 7. Germline CDR1 SGHVS, CDR2 FQNEAQ. There are 11 residues in the CDR3. CDR3 sequence (DNA): TGTGCCAGCAGCCTCACAGGGGTTTTGTACTTC. This codes for CASSLTGVLYF.

The chain combines TRBV18 with TRBJ1-1; D is perhaps TRBD1 (5 bases). Germline V gene data show CDR1 as KGHSH and CDR2 as LQKENI. Trimming left V 3 bases short and J 3 bases short, with 8 bases between. The CDR3 consists of 13 residues. CDR3: CASSPGGDTEAFF. The DNA of the CDR3 is TGTGCCAGCTCACCCGGGGGGGACACTGAAGCTTTCTTT.

This clone was counted once. V gene TRBV18 combines with J gene TRBJ2-7; D unresolved. The CDR3 runs to 13 residues. CDR1 is KGHSH and CDR2 is LQKENI in the germline V gene. V shed 0 bases and J shed 4 bases, with 7 bases lying between them. The CDR3 loop is CASSPPTSYEQYF. The DNA of the CDR3 is TGTGCCAGCTCACCACCAACATCTTACGAGCAGTACTTC. The whole variable domain, remainder taken from reference TRBV18 and TRBJ2-7, is NAGVMQNPRHLVRRRGQEARLRCSPMKGHSHVYWYRQLPEEGLKFMVYLQKENIIDESGMPKERFSAEFPKEGPSILRIQQVVRGDSAAYFCASSPPTSYEQYFGPGTRLTVT.

This chain uses TRBV28 with TRBJ1-1, with D tentatively TRBD1 (5 bases). The germline V gene encodes CDR1 MDHEN and CDR2 SYDVKM. Trimming shortened V by 8 bases and J by 3 bases, and 19 bases separated the two germline ends. This CDR3 is 15 amino acids long. The DNA for the CDR3 is TGTGCCAGCTTCTCCGGGACTCTCCGGGACACTGAAGCTTTCTTT. Translated: CASFSGTLRDTEAFF.

The CDR3 coding sequence is TGTGCCTGGGCCGGGCCCTCAGCGGAAGGGCCCCAGCATTTT. Translating gives CAWAGPSAEGPQHF. The V and J genes are TRBV30 and TRBJ1-5; no definite D call. This CDR3 is 14 amino acids long. The ends were cut back, 5 bases at V and 9 bases at J, with 20 bases in the middle. The V gene's germline CDR1 is GTSNPN and CDR2 SVGIG (reference sequence).